Here is one T cell receptor beta chain with its context. This specimen belongs to a study of cytomegalovirus exposure and HLA in healthy donors. Trimming cost V 4 bases and J 5 bases; bases outside gene matches: 6. The CDR3 has 16 residues. Per germline, CDR1 LGHNA and CDR2 YSLEER. The PCR used 60 Vbeta and 13 Jbeta primers. The protocol was immunoSEQ multiplex PCR, while the TCRdb copy is restricted to in-frame clones and leaves out a portion. The sample yields more than 95,000 clones, roughly 85% seen once. This clonotype originated in a woman aged 40 to 55 in good health and CMV-seropositive. Sequenced sample: PBMCs. V is TRBV4-3 and J is TRBJ2-2; 11 nucleotides align to TRBD1. Here the CDR3 reads CASSPTGTGGTGELFF. The CDR3 region has the DNA TGCGCCAGCAGCCCAACCGGGACAGGGGGTACCGGGGAGCTGTTTTTT.